This TCR beta chain was captured by sequencing in a study of neurological immune-mediated disorders. Every sequencing run drew on 15-18 subjects and yielded over 170 million TCR-beta sequences. One entry per CDR3 protein, called by TCRdb with MiXCR from the 5' RACE reads. The table lists 40,000 or so distinct CDR3 sequences, 11% to 15% of them singletons, with over 25% in the top ten. The unsorted libraries were prepared from 2 million PBMCs (stored at -80 C). This clonotype was recorded many times. The TCR originated in a woman in her forties or fifties with HTLV-1-associated myelopathy (HAM/TSP). The sequenced sample consisted of PBMCs.

CDR3 sequence reads: CASSLLADTQYF. The CDR3 region has the DNA TGTGCCAGCAGTTTATTAGCAGATACGCAGTATTTT. The V and J genes are TRBV12-3 or TRBV12-4 and TRBJ2-3; unclear D gene. The CDR3 has 12 amino acids. The ends were cut back, 2 bases at V and 4 bases at J, with 4 bases in the middle.